The 28 T cell receptor beta chains below were found in one sample sequenced in a study of shared clonotypes between healthy human individuals. Sequencing used immunoSEQ multiplex PCR; TCRdb keeps in-frame clones, though not all of them. This table holds over 850,000 clones, around 78% found once. The sample consisted of memory CD4+ T cells from PBMCs. Subset in this sample: CD45RA-negative fraction. The receptor source for this set is a man aged 18-30 years in good health. Some clones in this sample may be carry-over from other donors' samples.

The chain joins TRBV28 to TRBJ2-6; 7 bases are shared with TRBD1. Germline CDR1 reads MDHEN; CDR2 reads SYDVKM. Trimming at V came to 11 bases and at J to 0 bases, leaving 4 bases not matched to a gene. The CDR3 is 14 residues long. Here the CDR3 reads CAHRGTSGANVLTF. CDR3 DNA: TGTGCCCACAGGGGCACCTCTGGGGCCAACGTCCTGACTTTC.

J is TRBJ1-1 and V is TRBV7-6; TRBD1 agrees at 7 bases. Trimming at V came to 5 bases and at J to 6 bases, leaving 6 bases not matched to a gene. The CDR3 is made up of 13 amino acids. Germline-derived CDR1 and CDR2 are SGHVS and FNYEAQ. CDR3 coding DNA: TGTGCCAGCAGCCCCGGGACAGCGGCTGAAGCTTTCTTT. It specifies CASSPGTAAEAFF.

The chain is built from TRBV7-9 and TRBJ2-7; either TRBD1 or TRBD2 may supply D (5 bases each). CDR1 is SEHNR, CDR2 FQNEAQ, per germline (reference sequence). The V and J ends lost 2 bases and 4 bases respectively, with 15 bases between them. CDR3 length: 15 amino acids. In DNA form, the CDR3 reads TGTGCCAGCAGCTTACCCGGGACGGGAATGTACGAGCAGTACTTC. Translation: CASSLPGTGMYEQYF.

V and J are TRBV7-2 and TRBJ1-2; TRBD1 is a possible D gene (6 bases). Trimming took 3 bases from V and 0 from J, leaving 8 bases between them. There are 14 residues in the CDR3. Germline-derived CDR1 and CDR2 are SGHTA and FQGNSA. CDR3 amino acids: CASSFGGPNYGYTF. CDR3 DNA: TGTGCCAGCAGCTTCGGGGGGCCTAACTATGGCTACACCTTC.

This chain connects TRBV5-1 to TRBJ2-5, with unresolved D. The CDR3 sequence is 15 residues long. V lost 3 bases, J lost 7 bases, and 19 bases lay in between. Germline V gene sequence: CDR1 SGHRS, CDR2 YFSETQ. The CDR3 DNA follows: TGCGCCAGCAGCTCGTTTGGCGGCCTGATTGGGACCCAGTACTTC. Protein: CASSSFGGLIGTQYF.

This clone was seen more than once but under ten times. This sequence joins TRBV6-1 and TRBJ1-2; D is uncertain. CDR1 and CDR2 (germline): MNHNS, SASEGT. The CDR3 consists of 15 residues. The V end lost 3 bases, the J end lost 2 bases, and 13 bases lay between the germline ends. The CDR3 region has the DNA TGTGCCAGCAGTGAGCCCAGGACGGTAAACTATGGCTACACCTTC. Encoded protein: CASSEPRTVNYGYTF.

The V gene is TRBV28, the J gene TRBJ2-7; D unclear. CDR1 is MDHEN and CDR2 is SYDVKM in the germline V gene. Trimming took off 6 bases at V and 1 base at J, with 7 bases between the two ends. CDR3 size: 12 residues. In nucleotides, the CDR3 is TGTGCCAGCAGGTCCGGGTCCTACGAGCAGTACTTC. Its protein product is CASRSGSYEQYF.

The chain links TRBV5-1 to TRBJ2-1, with TRBD2 identical over 9 bases. The CDR3 covers 15 residues. Unmatched junction bases numbered 7, after V lost 0 bases and J lost 9 bases. From germline, CDR1 is SGHRS and CDR2 YFSETQ. CDR3 loop: CASSLEAGGPGEQFF. CDR3 sequence (DNA): TGCGCCAGCAGCTTGGAGGCGGGAGGGCCGGGTGAGCAGTTCTTC.

Details on this clone: Distinct nucleotide sequences in the sample also encode this CDR3. The CDR3 region is CASSQDRQSQETQYF. The DNA for the CDR3 is TGTGCCAGCAGCCAAGACCGACAGTCCCAAGAGACCCAGTACTTC. This rearrangement joins TRBV4-2 to TRBJ2-5, with a weak D call TRBD1 (5 bases). Germline V gene lookup returns CDR1 LGHNA and CDR2 YNFKEQ. CDR3 length: 15 residues. V lost 0 bases, J lost 1 base, and 9 bases lay in between.

The chain joins TRBV19 to TRBJ2-1; TRBD2 matches at 7 bases. The CDR3 consists of 17 residues. CDR1 is LNHDA, CDR2 SQIVND, per germline (reference sequence). Trimming removed 4 bases from V and 4 bases from J; junction bases left unmatched: 13. CDR3 in DNA: TGTGCCAGTAGTAAGTCCCCTAGCGGTGGTGTATACAATGAGCAGTTCTTC. Protein: CASSKSPSGGVYNEQFF.

CDR3 coding DNA: TGTGCCAGCAGGCCTTTGACAGGGAGGGACTATGGCTACACCTTC. Amino acids: CASRPLTGRDYGYTF. The rearrangement joins TRBV6-1 to TRBJ1-2; 7 nucleotides match TRBD1. The CDR3 extends over 15 amino acids. Germline V gene sequence: CDR1 MNHNS, CDR2 SASEGT. V dropped 6 bases and J dropped 3; count of bases not matched to a gene: 10.

The gene calls are TRBV7-8 and TRBJ1-3, with D hard to call. V dropped 0 bases and J dropped 4 bases, with 7 bases sitting between them. The CDR3 runs 14 residues. CDR1 and CDR2 (germline): SGHVS, FQNEAQ. Here the CDR3 reads CASSLARQGNTIYF. Written as DNA, the CDR3 is TGTGCCAGCAGCTTAGCCCGCCAAGGAAACACCATATATTTT.

V usage is TRBV7-2 and J usage is TRBJ1-2, with a weak D call TRBD1 (6 bases). Per the germline V gene, CDR1 is SGHTA and CDR2 is FQGNSA. V lost 3 bases, J lost 13 bases, and 15 bases lay in between. The CDR3 contains 12 residues. The CDR3: CASSFRQGHFTF. The CDR3 coding sequence is TGTGCCAGCAGCTTCCGCCAGGGACATTTCACCTTC.

For the CDR3, the DNA is TGCGCCAGCAGGTCTGGGATCAGCTATGGCTACACCTTC. As protein: CASRSGISYGYTF. The V call is TRBV5-1, the J call TRBJ1-2; D remains unclear. CDR3 length equals 13 residues. Looked up from germline, CDR1 is SGHRS and CDR2 is YFSETQ. Trimming cost V 5 bases and J 4 bases, with 12 bases left between them.

V and J are TRBV18 and TRBJ1-3; D is perhaps TRBD1 (5 bases). CDR1 and CDR2 from the germline V gene are KGHSH and LQKENI. V lost 3 bases to trimming and J lost 0 bases, with 18 bases between them. This CDR3 region has 18 residues. The CDR3 loop is CASSPQGLGPLSGNTIYF. In DNA form, the CDR3 reads TGTGCCAGCTCACCGCAGGGCTTGGGTCCACTCTCTGGAAACACCATATATTTT.

The chain recombines TRBV28 with TRBJ2-4; D is unresolved. Per germline, CDR1 MDHEN and CDR2 SYDVKM. V was trimmed by 2 bases and J by 4 bases, leaving 3 bases between them. This CDR3 is built from 12 residues. CDR3 loop: CASSLVKNIQYF. In nucleotides, the CDR3 is TGTGCCAGCAGTTTAGTGAAAAACATTCAGTACTTC.

This chain joins TRBV5-6 and TRBJ2-7; D remains ambiguous. From germline, CDR1 is SGHDT and CDR2 YYEEEE. V was trimmed by 4 bases and J by 2 bases, leaving 13 bases between them. This CDR3 is 14 amino acids long. DNA of the CDR3: TGTGCCAGCAGCCACATGAGGACCGCCTACGAGCAGTACTTC. Protein: CASSHMRTAYEQYF.

A note on this clone: The sample has other DNA sequences that encode this CDR3 too. The chain employs TRBV5-1 and TRBJ2-7; 7 positions agree with TRBD1. Germline CDR1 reads SGHRS; CDR2 reads YFSETQ. V was pared by 1 base and J by 4 bases, with 2 bases of the junction left unmatched. The CDR3 is 13 amino acids. CDR3 DNA: TGCGCCAGCAGCTTGACAGGGGAATACGAGCAGTACTTC. This codes for CASSLTGEYEQYF.

This sequence joins TRBV5-1 and TRBJ2-1, with 7 bases lining up with TRBD1. Germline CDR1 and CDR2: SGHRS and YFSETQ. This CDR3 comprises 14 residues. Trimming took 2 bases from V and 4 from J; bases not matched to a gene: 3. As DNA, the CDR3 is TGCGCCAGCAGCTTCGGACAGGCTTACAATGAGCAGTTCTTC. Amino acids: CASSFGQAYNEQFF.

The chain recombines TRBV7-9 with TRBJ2-7, with 8 bases lining up with TRBD1. Germline V gene sequence: CDR1 SEHNR, CDR2 FQNEAQ (reference sequence). V lost 2 bases and J lost 0; bases outside the gene matches: 15. The CDR3 loop spans 19 amino acids. The CDR3 loop reads CASSLFFDRDRRSSYEQYF. CDR3 bases: TGTGCCAGCAGCTTATTCTTTGACCGGGACAGGCGGAGCTCCTACGAGCAGTACTTC.

Regarding this clone: The same CDR3 arises from other DNA sequences in this sample as well. The chain carries TRBV28 and TRBJ2-7, with 11 nucleotides matching TRBD1. From germline, CDR1 is MDHEN and CDR2 SYDVKM. The CDR3 runs 15 residues. The junction had 6 bases not matched to a gene; V was cut back by 6 bases and J by 2 bases. The CDR3 DNA sequence: TGTGCCAGCAGCTCACCGGGACAGGGGGCCTACGAGCAGTACTTC. The encoded protein is CASSSPGQGAYEQYF. Based on the CDR3 plus reference TRBV28 and TRBJ2-7, the full variable domain is DVKVTQSSRYLVKRTGEKVFLECVQDMDHENMFWYRQDPGLGLRLIYFSYDVKMKEKGDIPEGYSVSREKKERFSLILESASTNQTSMYLCASSSPGQGAYEQYFGPGTRLTVT.

The chain joins TRBV7-8 to TRBJ2-7; 7 nucleotides line up with TRBD2. J gave up 6 bases and V 0 bases, and 8 bases lay outside the gene matches. The CDR3 has 15 amino acids. Germline V lookup: CDR1 SGHVS, CDR2 FQNEAQ. The CDR3 region has the DNA TGTGCCAGCAGCTTAGCGCTTTGGGAGGGTTCCGAGCAGTACTTC. Encoded protein: CASSLALWEGSEQYF. The complete variable domain, with remaining parts taken from reference TRBV7-8 and TRBJ2-7, reads GAGVSQSPRYKVAKRGQDVALRCDPISGHVSLFWYQQALGQGPEFLTYFQNEAQLDKSGLPSDRFFAERPEGSVSTLKIQRTQQEDSAVYLCASSLALWEGSEQYFGPGTRLTVT.

This clone was seen more than once but under ten times. J is TRBJ1-2 and V is TRBV5-4; 8 bases match TRBD1. The V segment lost 3 bases and the J segment 4 bases; nucleotides outside the gene matches: 2. Per the germline V gene, CDR1 is SGHNT and CDR2 is YYREEE (reference sequence). CDR3 length: 13 residues. The CDR3 DNA reads TGTGCCAGCAGCTCAGGACAGGGCTATGGCTACACCTTC. It encodes CASSSGQGYGYTF.

This sequence joins TRBV4-3 and TRBJ1-4; 11 nucleotides line up with TRBD1. Germline CDR1 and CDR2: LGHNA and YSLEER. There are 17 residues in the CDR3. The ends lost 4 bases at V and 3 bases at J; junction bases unmatched: 7. In DNA form, the CDR3 reads TGCGCCAGCAGCCCTGTCCCGGGACAGGGGGCTAATGAAAAACTGTTTTTT. It encodes CASSPVPGQGANEKLFF.

The gene calls are TRBV25-1 and TRBJ2-5, with TRBD2 matching 7 bases. The CDR3 loop spans 13 amino acids. V shed 5 bases and J 4 bases; nucleotides not matched to a gene: 4. Germline CDR1 is MGHDK and CDR2 is SYGVNS. The CDR3 protein is CASSPWGGETQYF. CDR3 DNA: TGTGCCAGCAGTCCATGGGGGGGAGAGACCCAGTACTTC.

This chain joins TRBV28 and TRBJ2-5; D is perhaps TRBD2 (7 bases). CDR1 is MDHEN, CDR2 SYDVKM, per germline. Deletions cut 8 bases from V and 2 bases from J, with 15 bases between. There are 14 residues in the CDR3. This chain's CDR3 is CASGGAALQETQYF. CDR3 nucleotides: TGTGCCAGCGGGGGGGCGGCTTTACAAGAGACCCAGTACTTC.

Here the CDR3 DNA reads TGCAGCGTTGGTTCCGGGACTGCCAACAATGAGCAGTTCTTC. Translating gives CSVGSGTANNEQFF. The chain couples TRBV29-1 to TRBJ2-1, with D possibly matching TRBD2 (6 bases). The CDR3 runs 14 residues. V lost 4 bases and J lost 5, with 15 bases in between. Germline V gene lookup returns CDR1 SQVTM and CDR2 ANQGSEA.

V gene TRBV11-2 combines with J gene TRBJ2-7, with TRBD1 identical over 7 bases. Losses at the gene ends were 11 bases for V and 5 bases for J; bases not matched to a gene: 9. This CDR3 region has 12 residues. Germline-derived CDR1 and CDR2 are SGHAT and FQNNGV. CDR3 in amino acids: CAVRQGLHEQYF. The CDR3 DNA follows: TGTGCCGTCAGACAGGGTCTCCACGAGCAGTACTTC.